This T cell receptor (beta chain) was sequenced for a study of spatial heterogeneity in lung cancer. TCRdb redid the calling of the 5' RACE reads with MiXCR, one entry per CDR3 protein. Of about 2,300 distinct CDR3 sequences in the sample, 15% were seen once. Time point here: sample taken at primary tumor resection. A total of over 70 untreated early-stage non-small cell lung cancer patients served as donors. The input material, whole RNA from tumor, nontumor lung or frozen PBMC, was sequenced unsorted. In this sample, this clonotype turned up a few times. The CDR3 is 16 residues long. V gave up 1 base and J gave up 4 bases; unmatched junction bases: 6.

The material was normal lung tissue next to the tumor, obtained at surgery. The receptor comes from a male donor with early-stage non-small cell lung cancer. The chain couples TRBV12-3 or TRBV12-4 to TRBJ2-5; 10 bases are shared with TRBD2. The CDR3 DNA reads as TGTGCCAGCAGTTTAGTTGCTAGCGGGAGAGGAGAGACCCAGTACTTC. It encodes CASSLVASGRGETQYF.